This T cell receptor beta chain was profiled in a study of control samples from healthy donors and cancer patients (TCRdb year 2020). The library was made by the immunoSEQ multiplex PCR assay. TCRdb took this table from immuneACCESS and kept in-frame rearrangements with V and J called. Such tables lack part of the clones; where checked against another copy, unresolved V genes explain under half of the gap, and the rest is unexplained. The table of this sample itemizes fewer than 200,000 clones. Roughly 2% of the sample comes from the top ten. Remarks on this clone: It lacks a known antigen.

The CDR3 contains 17 residues, cysteine and phenylalanine counted. The read is trimmed to its CDR3 DNA, 51 bases read in frame from base 1. The junction shows trimming of 5 bases on V and 6 bases on J, and the gene matches do not reach 10 bases of it. CDR1 and CDR2 (MNHEY, SVGEGT) derive from the germline V gene. Sequencing used blood. This TCR derives from a woman aged 25 to 39 in good health. Recombination joined TRBV6-2 or TRBV6-3 with TRBJ2-5; TRBD2 aligns with 15 central bases. The CDR3 is CASSPGLAGGVPKTQYF. Here is the DNA: TGTGCCAGCAGTCCGGGACTAGCGGGGGGCGTTCCGAAGACCCAGTACTTC.